Listed below are T cell receptor beta chains from one sample, sequenced in a study of OX40 agonist ivuxolimab in advanced cancers. Generated by immunoSEQ multiplex PCR, the TCRdb table keeps only in-frame clones and is missing some. In the table there are some 20,000 clones, approximately 88% of which are singletons. Sample: CD4+ or CD8+ T cells sorted from blood, taken in a trial of the OX40 agonist ivuxolimab. The source of these receptors is an adult with an advanced solid tumor such as melanoma, head and neck, liver or kidney cancer. The CDR3 runs from the conserved cysteine through the conserved F or W. Each record gives: J gene, V gene, D gene, clone size, CDR3 DNA, CDR3 protein. The D gene is left open where the match is weak. Clone size is given for some rows only: seen once, a few or many times, or a class if the clone is expanded.

TRBJ2-3 | TRBV7-9 | - | - | TGTGCCAGCAGCCCCCCGACCCCGAAGGAGGCAGATACGCAGTATTTT | CASSPPTPKEADTQYF
TRBJ1-1 | TRBV27 | - | few | TGTGCCAGCAGTTTACAGGGGAGGAACACTGAAGCTTTCTTT | CASSLQGRNTEAFF
TRBJ2-1 | TRBV7-2 | - | - | TGTGCCAGCAGCAAATCCGGGACTCGCTACAATGAGCAGTTCTTC | CASSKSGTRYNEQFF
TRBJ2-1 | TRBV12-5 | TRBD1 | - | TGTGCTAGTGGTTTGATTGTCCGGGACAGGGGGCCCAATGAGCAGTTCTTC | CASGLIVRDRGPNEQFF
TRBJ1-5 | TRBV19 | - | - | TGTGCCAGTGAGTTGGGATTTAGCAATCAGCCCCAGCATTTT | CASELGFSNQPQHF
TRBJ2-7 | TRBV2 | TRBD1 | - | TGTGCCAGCAGTGTGGCAGGGGGTCATTCAGCGACGACCTACGAGCAGTACTTC | CASSVAGGHSATTYEQYF
TRBJ2-1 | TRBV27 | TRBD2 | - | TGTGCCAGCAGTTTTTGGGGGGGGGATGAGCAGTTCTTC | CASSFWGGDEQFF
TRBJ2-4 | TRBV6-5 | TRBD1 | - | TGTGCCAGCAGTCACATAGTGGGACAGAAAAACATTCAGTACTTC | CASSHIVGQKNIQYF
TRBJ2-1 | TRBV4-3 | - | - | TGCGCCAGCAGCCAAAGTCGATCGCAGTTCTTC | CASSQSRSQFF
TRBJ1-5 | TRBV6-6 | - | few | TGTGCCAGCAGTTACTCGGGGGCCCTTAGCAATCAGCCCCAGCATTTT | CASSYSGALSNQPQHF
TRBJ2-7 | TRBV4-2 | - | - | TGTGCCAGCAGCCCACGGGGGTCCTACGAGCAGTACTTC | CASSPRGSYEQYF
TRBJ1-2 | TRBV2 | - | few | TGTGCCAGCAGTGAAGACTATGGCTACACCTTC | CASSEDYGYTF
TRBJ2-1 | TRBV4-2 | - | - | TGTGCCAGCAGCCAAGATATGGCGGGGCGAGCCTACAATGAGCAGTTCTTC | CASSQDMAGRAYNEQFF